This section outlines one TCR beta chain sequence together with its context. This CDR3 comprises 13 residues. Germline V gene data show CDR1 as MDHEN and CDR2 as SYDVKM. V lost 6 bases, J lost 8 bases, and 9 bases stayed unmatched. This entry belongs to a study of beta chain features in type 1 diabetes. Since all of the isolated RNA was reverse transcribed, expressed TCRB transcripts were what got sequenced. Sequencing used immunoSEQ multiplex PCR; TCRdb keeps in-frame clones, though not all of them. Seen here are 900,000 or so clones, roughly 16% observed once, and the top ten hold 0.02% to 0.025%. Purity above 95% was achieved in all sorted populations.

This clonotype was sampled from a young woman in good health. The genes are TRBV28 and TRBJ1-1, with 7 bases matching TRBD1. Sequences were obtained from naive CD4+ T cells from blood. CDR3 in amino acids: CASSYAGGREAFF. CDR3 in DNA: TGTGCCAGCAGCTATGCAGGGGGTCGCGAAGCTTTCTTT.